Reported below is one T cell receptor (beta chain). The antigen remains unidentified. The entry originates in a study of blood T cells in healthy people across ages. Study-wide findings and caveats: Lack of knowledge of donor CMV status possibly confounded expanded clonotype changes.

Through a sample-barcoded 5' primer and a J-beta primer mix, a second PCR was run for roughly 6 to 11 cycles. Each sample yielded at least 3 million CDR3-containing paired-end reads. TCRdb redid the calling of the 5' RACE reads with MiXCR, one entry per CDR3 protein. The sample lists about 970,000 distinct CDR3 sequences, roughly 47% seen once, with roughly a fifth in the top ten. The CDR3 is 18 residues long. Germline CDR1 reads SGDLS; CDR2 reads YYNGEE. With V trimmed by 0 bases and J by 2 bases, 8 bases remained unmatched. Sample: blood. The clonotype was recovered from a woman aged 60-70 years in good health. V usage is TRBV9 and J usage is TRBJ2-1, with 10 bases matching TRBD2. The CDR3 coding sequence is TGTGCCAGCAGCGTAGGCGTTGGGGGACTAGCGACCTACAATGAGCAGTTCTTC. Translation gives CASSVGVGGLATYNEQFF.